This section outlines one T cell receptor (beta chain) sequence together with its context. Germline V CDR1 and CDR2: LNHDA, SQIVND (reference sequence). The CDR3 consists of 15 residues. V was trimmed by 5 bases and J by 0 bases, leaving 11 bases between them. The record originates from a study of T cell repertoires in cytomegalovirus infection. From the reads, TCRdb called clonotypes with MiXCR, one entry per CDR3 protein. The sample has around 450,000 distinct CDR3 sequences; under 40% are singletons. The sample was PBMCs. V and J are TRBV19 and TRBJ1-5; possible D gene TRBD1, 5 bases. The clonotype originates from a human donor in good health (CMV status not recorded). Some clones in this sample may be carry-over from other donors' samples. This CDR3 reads CASSQGFNSNQPQHF. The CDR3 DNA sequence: TGTGCCAGTAGTCAGGGATTTAATAGCAATCAGCCCCAGCATTTT.